These T cell receptor beta chains were read from a single sample in a study of cytomegalovirus exposure and HLA in healthy donors. The data were produced by immunoSEQ multiplex PCR, yet TCRdb's version contains in-frame clones alone and is incomplete. The table records 120,000 to 150,000 clones, 80% of them present only once. The material sequenced was PBMCs. Receptors originate from a male donor in good health and CMV-seronegative. CDR3s include the opening cysteine and the closing phenylalanine or tryptophan. The order of the fields is V gene, J gene, clone size, D gene, CDR3 DNA, CDR3 protein. D genes are given only for firm matches. The size of a clone is reported for some rows only, either as once, few or many, or as a class for expanded clones.

TRBV5-1	TRBJ1-1	.	TRBD1	TGCGCCAGCAGCACCCAGGGGGGGAACACTGAAGCTTTCTTT	CASSTQGGNTEAFF
TRBV6-5	TRBJ1-3	.	.	TGTGCCAGCCGCGGAGGGTCAGTGGGAGGAAACACCATATATTTT	CASRGGSVGGNTIYF
TRBV27	TRBJ1-2	.	TRBD1	TGTGCCAGCAGTATAGGGACAGACCCTAAAGTTAACTATGGCTACACCTTC	CASSIGTDPKVNYGYTF
TRBV6-8	TRBJ2-7	.	TRBD1	TGTGCCAGCAGTCAGCCGATGGACAGGTCCTACGACGAGCAGTACTTC	CASSQPMDRSYDEQYF
TRBV11-2	TRBJ2-1	.	TRBD2	TGTGCCAGCAGAATAGCCGGGGGGGCCGGTGAGCAGTTCTTC	CASRIAGGAGEQFF
TRBV6-5	TRBJ1-6	.	.	TGTGCCAGCAGTCCCGGGGGAAATTTTGGGTCACCCCTCCACTTT	CASSPGGNFGSPLHF
TRBV7-2	TRBJ2-1	.	.	TGTGCCAGCAGCTCGCAGATTTACAGGGTCGGTAGTGAGCAGTTCTTC	CASSSQIYRVGSEQFF
TRBV4-1	TRBJ2-7	few	TRBD2	TGCGCCAGCAGCCTCGACCCTAGCGGGTACGAGCAGTACTTC	CASSLDPSGYEQYF
TRBV4-3	TRBJ2-1	.	TRBD2	TGCGCCAGCAGCCAAGTAAGGATGGGACTAGAGGACGATGAGCAGTTCTTC	CASSQVRMGLEDDEQFF
TRBV29-1	TRBJ2-7	.	.	TGCAGCGTTACAGGGCTCCGAGACGAGCAGTACTTC	CSVTGLRDEQYF
TRBV6-5	TRBJ1-1	.	TRBD1	TGTGCCAGCAGACAGACAGGGGACACTGAAGCTTTCTTT	CASRQTGDTEAFF
TRBV7-8	TRBJ2-5	few	TRBD1	TGTGCCAGCAGCCTGGACAGGCAAGAGACCCAGTACTTC	CASSLDRQETQYF
TRBV12-1	TRBJ2-3	.	.	TGTGCCAGCAGCTTTTGCCAGAAGGATACGCAGTATTTT	CASSFCQKDTQYF
TRBV29-1	TRBJ2-5	.	.	TGCAGCGTTGAGGCAGAGGGCTGGGAGACCCAGTACTTC	CSVEAEGWETQYF
TRBV4-1	TRBJ2-3	few	TRBD2	TGCGCCAGCAGCCAAGATCAGCTACGGGGGGGAACAGATACGCAGTATTTT	CASSQDQLRGGTDTQYF
TRBV19	TRBJ2-7	.	TRBD1	TGTGCCAGTAGTCCGTCACAGGGGGTCTATTACGAGCAGTACTTC	CASSPSQGVYYEQYF
TRBV7-9	TRBJ2-1	.	TRBD1	TGTGCCAGCAGCTTAGCGGGACAGGGGGTCAATGAGCAGTTCTTC	CASSLAGQGVNEQFF
TRBV10-3	TRBJ2-2	.	.	TGTGCCATCAGTGAAATCCTAGGCTCCACCGGGGAGCTGTTTTTT	CAISEILGSTGELFF
TRBV27	TRBJ1-2	few	.	TGTGCCAGCAGTTCTTTACAGGTCGCTAACTATGGCTACACCTTC	CASSSLQVANYGYTF
TRBV5-3	TRBJ1-3	.	.	TGTGCCAGAATTTCCCCCCCCCTCTCGGACACCATATATTTT	CARISPPLSDTIYF
TRBV29-1	TRBJ2-7	.	TRBD1	TGCAGCGTTGTGGGACAGGGCTCCTACGAGCAGTACTTC	CSVVGQGSYEQYF
TRBV28	TRBJ2-3	few	.	TGTGCCAGCAGCACGACAGGCGGGCCAGATACGCAGTATTTT	CASSTTGGPDTQYF
TRBV18	TRBJ2-1	.	TRBD1	TGTGCCAGCTCACCCATATACCGGGACAGGGGAGGCAATGAGCAGTTCTTC	CASSPIYRDRGGNEQFF
TRBV7-9	TRBJ1-1	.	.	TGTGCCAGCAGCCCCCGATGGGGGGGGGACACTGAAGCTTTCTTT	CASSPRWGGDTEAFF
TRBV28	TRBJ1-6	once	.	TGTGCCAGCATGTCCGTATCACCCCTCCACTTT	CASMSVSPLHF
TRBV6-1	TRBJ2-7	.	TRBD2	TGTGCCAGCAGTGACGGGGGGTTTTCCTACGAGCAGTACTTC	CASSDGGFSYEQYF
TRBV7-3	TRBJ1-5	.	.	TGTGCCAGCAGCACCCAAGACGGGCAGCCCCAGCATTTT	CASSTQDGQPQHF
TRBV28	TRBJ2-7	.	.	TGTGCCAGCAGTCCCAGTAACCCCTTCTACGAGCAGTACTTC	CASSPSNPFYEQYF
TRBV4-3	TRBJ1-2	.	TRBD1	TGCGCCAGCAGCCAAGAGACAGGGTTCAGTGGAGGCTACACCTTC	CASSQETGFSGGYTF